A single sample gave rise to the 19 T cell receptor beta chains below, sequenced in a study of blood T cells in healthy people across ages. A second PCR of roughly 7 to 11 cycles used a sample-barcoded 5' primer and a J-beta primer mix. A single record per CDR3 protein comes from TCRdb applying MiXCR to the 5' RACE reads. The data contain about 720,000 distinct CDR3 sequences, 22% of them singletons. The sequencing input was blood. The receptors come from a man in his 70s in good health.

This clonotype was seen repeatedly, ten times or more. This chain links TRBV21-1 with TRBJ2-1; the table gives TRBD2 as D, unverified against the DNA. TRBV21-1 corresponds to a pseudogene. CDR3 length equals 20 residues. CDR3 residues: CASSKQRLAGEWDAYNEQFF. CDR3 nucleotides: TGTGCCAGCAGCAAACAACGCCTAGCGGGAGAATGGGACGCCTACAATGAGCAGTTCTTC.

This clonotype has only a few counts. This chain links TRBV3-1 with TRBJ1-2; D gene ambiguous. Trimming shortened V by 7 bases and J by 1 base, and 13 bases separated the two germline ends. Germline V CDR1 and CDR2: LGHDT, YNNKEL (reference sequence). This CDR3 comprises 14 residues. The CDR3 spells CASTIRGNNYGYTF. The CDR3 DNA sequence: TGTGCCAGCACCATTAGAGGGAATAACTATGGCTACACCTTC.

This clonotype was detected a few times. The chain is built from TRBV6-5 and TRBJ2-5, with 7 positions matching TRBD1. The CDR3 spans 14 residues. The germline V gene has CDR1 MNHEY and CDR2 SVGAGI. After removal of 6 bases from V and 1 base from J, the junction contained 5 bases not matched to a gene. The CDR3 here is CASRRNRGQETQYF. The CDR3 DNA sequence: TGTGCCAGCAGGAGAAACAGGGGCCAAGAGACCCAGTACTTC.

This rearrangement joins TRBV29-1 to TRBJ1-1; TRBD1 matches 9 bases. Germline CDR1 SQVTM, CDR2 ANQGSEA. Trimming removed 4 bases from V and 6 bases from J; junction bases left unmatched: 6. The CDR3 contains 13 residues. CDR3 bases: TGCAGCGTTGTCCCGGGACAGGGTTCTGAAGCTTTCTTT. This encodes CSVVPGQGSEAFF.

This sequence joins TRBV6-1 and TRBJ1-1; a possible D gene is TRBD1 (5 bases). This CDR3 has 13 amino acids. Germline lookup yields CDR1 MNHNS and CDR2 SASEGT. V lost 8 bases to trimming and J lost 4 bases, with 14 bases between them. CDR3 DNA sequence: TGTGCCAGCCCTTCCGGGGGGGGCACTGAAGCTTTCTTT. Its protein product is CASPSGGGTEAFF.

J is TRBJ2-5 and V is TRBV7-8; a weak D match, TRBD2 (5 bases). The length of the CDR3 is 13 residues. The germline gives CDR1 SGHVS, CDR2 FQNEAQ. With 7 bases removed from V and 3 bases from J, the gap between germline ends came to 12 bases. Here the CDR3 reads CASNGGSEETQYF. For the CDR3, the DNA is TGTGCCAGCAACGGTGGGAGCGAAGAGACCCAGTACTTC. Drawing the rest from reference TRBV7-8 and TRBJ2-5, the complete variable domain is GAGVSQSPRYKVAKRGQDVALRCDPISGHVSLFWYQQALGQGPEFLTYFQNEAQLDKSGLPSDRFFAERPEGSVSTLKIQRTQQEDSAVYLCASNGGSEETQYFGPGTRLLVL.

The V gene is TRBV28, the J gene TRBJ1-1; D may be TRBD1 (6 bases). The V gene lost 2 bases and the J gene lost 5 bases, with 18 bases spanning the gap. The CDR3 has 16 residues. CDR1 is MDHEN and CDR2 is SYDVKM in the germline V gene. DNA of the CDR3: TGTGCCAGCAGTTTAGCGGACCTCCAAGGGGGTACTGAAGCTTTCTTT. It specifies CASSLADLQGGTEAFF.

The sample holds many counts of this clonotype. The rearrangement links TRBV29-1 to TRBJ1-2; TRBD1 is a possible D gene (6 bases). This CDR3 is built from 15 residues. V was shortened by 1 base and J by 4 bases, with 16 bases between the two germline ends. In germline, CDR1 is SQVTM, CDR2 ANQGSEA. CDR3 DNA sequence: TGCAGCGTTGAAGTGATAACAGGGCCCAGCTATGGCTACACCTTC. It yields the protein CSVEVITGPSYGYTF.

This clonotype has more than one count but fewer than ten. The CDR3 loop reads CSGRGGLDTGELFF. CDR3 bases: TGCAGCGGCCGTGGCGGGCTGGACACCGGGGAGCTGTTTTTT. The chain uses TRBV29-1 and TRBJ2-2, with D possibly being TRBD2 (5 bases). Germline V gene data show CDR1 as SQVTM and CDR2 as ANQGSEA. The CDR3 length is 14 residues. Trimming took off 7 bases at V and 3 bases at J, with 15 bases between the two ends.

There are a few counts of this clonotype. The chain recombines TRBV5-1 with TRBJ2-3, with a tentative D call TRBD2 (5 bases). Germline values: CDR1 SGHRS, CDR2 YFSETQ. V shed 0 bases and J shed 1 base, with 9 bases lying between them. The CDR3 loop spans 15 amino acids. The CDR3 protein is CASSLEGSGTDTQYF. CDR3 bases: TGCGCCAGCAGCTTGGAAGGTAGCGGCACAGATACGCAGTATTTT. Full variable domain (missing parts from reference TRBV5-1 and TRBJ2-3): KAGVTQTPRYLIKTRGQQVTLSCSPISGHRSVSWYQQTPGQGLQFLFEYFSETQRNKGNFPGRFSGRQFSNSRSEMNVSTLELGDSALYLCASSLEGSGTDTQYFGPGTRLTVL.

This clonotype was seen a few times. The chain employs TRBV3-1 and TRBJ2-1; TRBD2 agrees at 11 bases. The V gene's germline CDR1 is LGHDT and CDR2 YNNKEL (reference sequence). The ends lost 2 bases at V and 9 bases at J; junction bases unmatched: 12. This CDR3 comprises 17 residues. The CDR3 here is CASSQRGSGRAFVEQFF. CDR3 nucleotides: TGTGCCAGCAGCCAAAGGGGTAGCGGGAGGGCCTTCGTTGAGCAGTTCTTC.

J is TRBJ2-3 and V is TRBV7-9; 7 bases align to TRBD1. Germline values: CDR1 SEHNR, CDR2 FQNEAQ (reference sequence). This CDR3 has 14 amino acids. V gave up 6 bases and J gave up 1 base; unmatched junction bases: 4. The CDR3 loop reads CASRGTDGTDTQYF. Written as DNA, the CDR3 is TGTGCCAGCAGAGGGACAGATGGCACAGATACGCAGTATTTT. Based on the CDR3 plus reference TRBV7-9 and TRBJ2-3, the full variable domain is DTGVSQNPRHKITKRGQNVTFRCDPISEHNRLYWYRQTLGQGPEFLTYFQNEAQLEKSRLLSDRFSAERPKGSFSTLEIQRTEQGDSAMYLCASRGTDGTDTQYFGPGTRLTVL.

This clonotype was seen only once. The rearrangement uses TRBV12-3 or TRBV12-4 and TRBJ2-3, with D tentatively TRBD2 (6 bases). The CDR3 totals 15 residues. Trimming cost V 6 bases and J 8 bases, with 21 bases left between them. In DNA, the CDR3 is TGTGCCAGCAGGGAAAGCGGGCCCCCCGGAGGTACGCAGTATTTT. This codes for CASRESGPPGGTQYF.

This clonotype was observed a few times. The V gene is TRBV4-2, the J gene TRBJ2-3; the D gene is possibly TRBD1 (6 bases). CDR1 LGHNA and CDR2 YNFKEQ come from the germline V gene. CDR3 size: 15 residues. V gave up 4 bases and J gave up 3 bases, with 14 bases separating them. The CDR3 loop is CASSPGHYGTDTQYF. DNA for the CDR3: TGTGCCAGCAGCCCGGGACACTATGGTACAGATACGCAGTATTTT.

The chain carries TRBV20-1 and TRBJ2-3; 14 bases map to TRBD2. V trimming: 2 bases; J trimming: 4 bases; junction bases outside the gene matches: 5. This CDR3 region has 16 residues. CDR1 and CDR2 (germline): DFQATT, SNEGSKA (reference sequence). CDR3 region: CSARRGTSGSSDTQYF. The CDR3 DNA sequence: TGCAGTGCTAGACGAGGGACTAGCGGGAGCTCAGATACGCAGTATTTT.

V usage is TRBV20-1 and J usage is TRBJ2-1; D ambiguous. The CDR3 is made up of 11 amino acids. Germline V CDR1 and CDR2: DFQATT, SNEGSKA (reference sequence). V lost 1 base to trimming and J lost 9 bases, with 7 bases between them. The CDR3 spells CSARVASEQFF. CDR3 DNA sequence: TGCAGTGCTAGAGTCGCGAGTGAGCAGTTCTTC.

There are a few counts of this clonotype. The chain recombines TRBV5-6 with TRBJ2-5; D remains unclear. The CDR3 contains 16 residues. Deletions cut 2 bases from V and 5 bases from J, with 19 bases between. CDR1 is SGHDT and CDR2 is YYEEEE in the germline V gene. CDR3 bases: TGTGCCAGCAGCTTTAAGCTACAGCTGGAGTATGAGACCCAGTACTTC. This codes for CASSFKLQLEYETQYF.

This clonotype was seen only a few times. This rearrangement joins TRBV18 to TRBJ2-7; D remains unclear. V lost 2 bases to trimming and J lost 2 bases, with 7 bases between them. Per germline, CDR1 KGHSH and CDR2 LQKENI. CDR3 length: 13 residues. Written as DNA, the CDR3 is TGTGCCAGCTCACCAACCAGTACCTACGAGCAGTACGTC. Translated: CASSPTSTYEQYV.

This chain uses TRBV4-1 with TRBJ2-5; D is uncertain. In germline, CDR1 is MGHRA, CDR2 YSYEKL. The CDR3 totals 14 residues. V was clipped by 1 base and J by 5 bases, with 11 bases between them. CDR3 bases: TGCGCCAGCAGCCAAGGGCGGCCCGTGGAGACCCAGTACTTC. As protein: CASSQGRPVETQYF.